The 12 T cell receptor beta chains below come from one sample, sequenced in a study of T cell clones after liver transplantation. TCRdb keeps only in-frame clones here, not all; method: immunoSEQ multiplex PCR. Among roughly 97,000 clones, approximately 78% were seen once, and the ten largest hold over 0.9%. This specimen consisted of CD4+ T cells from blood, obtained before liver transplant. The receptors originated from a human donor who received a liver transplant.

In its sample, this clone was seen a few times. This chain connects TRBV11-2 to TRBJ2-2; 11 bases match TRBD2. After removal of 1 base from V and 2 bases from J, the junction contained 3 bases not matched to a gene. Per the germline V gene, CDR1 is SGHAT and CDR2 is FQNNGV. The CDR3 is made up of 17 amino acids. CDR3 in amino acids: CASSLGTSGSNTGELFF. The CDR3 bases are TGTGCCAGCAGCTTAGGGACTAGCGGGTCCAACACCGGGGAGCTGTTTTTT.

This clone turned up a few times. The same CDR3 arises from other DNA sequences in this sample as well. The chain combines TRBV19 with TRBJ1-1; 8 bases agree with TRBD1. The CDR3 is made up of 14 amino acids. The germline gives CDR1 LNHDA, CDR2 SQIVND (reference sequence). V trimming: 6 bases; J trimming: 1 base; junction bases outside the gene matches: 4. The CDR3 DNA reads TGTGCCAGTAGACCCGACAGGGGGAACACTGAAGCTTTCTTT. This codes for CASRPDRGNTEAFF.

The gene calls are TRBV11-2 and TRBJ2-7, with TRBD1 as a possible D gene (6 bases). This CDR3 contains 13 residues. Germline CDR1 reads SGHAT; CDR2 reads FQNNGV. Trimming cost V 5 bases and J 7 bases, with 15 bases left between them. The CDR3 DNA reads TGTGCCAGCAGCAAAGGACAGTTAAGAGAGCAGTACTTC. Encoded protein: CASSKGQLREQYF.

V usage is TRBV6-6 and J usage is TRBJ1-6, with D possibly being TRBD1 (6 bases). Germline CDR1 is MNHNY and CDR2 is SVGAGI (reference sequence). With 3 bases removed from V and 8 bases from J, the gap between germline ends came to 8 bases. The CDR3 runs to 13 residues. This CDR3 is CASSYEGDSPLHF. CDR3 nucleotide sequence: TGTGCCAGCAGTTATGAGGGGGATTCACCCCTCCACTTT.

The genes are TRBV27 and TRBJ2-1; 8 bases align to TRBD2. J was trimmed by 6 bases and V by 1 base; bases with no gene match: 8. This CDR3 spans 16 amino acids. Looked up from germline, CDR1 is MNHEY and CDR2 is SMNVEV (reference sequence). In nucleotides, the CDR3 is TGTGCCAGCAGTTTATTTCCAGCGGGAGTTGGCAATGAGCAGTTCTTC. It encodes CASSLFPAGVGNEQFF.

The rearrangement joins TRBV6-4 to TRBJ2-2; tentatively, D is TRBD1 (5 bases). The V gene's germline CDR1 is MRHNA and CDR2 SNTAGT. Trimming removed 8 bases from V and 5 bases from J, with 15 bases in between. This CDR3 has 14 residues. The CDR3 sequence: CASRVLPGTGELFF. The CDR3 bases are TGTGCCAGCCGGGTACTTCCAGGGACCGGGGAGCTGTTTTTT.

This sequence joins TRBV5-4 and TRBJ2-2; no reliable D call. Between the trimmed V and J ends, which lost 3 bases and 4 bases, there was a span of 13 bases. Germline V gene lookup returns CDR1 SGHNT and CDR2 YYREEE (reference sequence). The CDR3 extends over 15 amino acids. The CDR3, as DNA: TGTGCCAGCAGCTCTCACCCAATAATCACCGGGGAGCTGTTTTTT. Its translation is CASSSHPIITGELFF.

The CDR3 bases are TGTGCCAGCAGGAGGCAGAAAAACACTGAAGCTTTCTTT. Protein product: CASRRQKNTEAFF. This chain uses TRBV6-6 with TRBJ1-1, with D unresolved. The V and J ends lost 6 bases and 2 bases respectively, with 10 bases between them. The CDR3 has 13 amino acids. Germline values: CDR1 MNHNY, CDR2 SVGAGI (reference sequence).

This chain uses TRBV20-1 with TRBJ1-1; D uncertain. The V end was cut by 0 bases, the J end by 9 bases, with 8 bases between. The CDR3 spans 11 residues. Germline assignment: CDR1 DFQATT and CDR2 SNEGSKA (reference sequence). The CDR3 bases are TGCAGTGCTAGAGAAAATAGAAAAGCTTTCTTT. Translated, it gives CSARENRKAFF.

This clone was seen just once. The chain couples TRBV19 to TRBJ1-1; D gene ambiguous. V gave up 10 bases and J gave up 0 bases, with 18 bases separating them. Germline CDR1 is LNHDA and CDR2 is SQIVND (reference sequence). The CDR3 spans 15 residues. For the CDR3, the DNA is TGTGCCACCTCCCCTCTACGGAGTATGAACACTGAAGCTTTCTTT. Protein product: CATSPLRSMNTEAFF.

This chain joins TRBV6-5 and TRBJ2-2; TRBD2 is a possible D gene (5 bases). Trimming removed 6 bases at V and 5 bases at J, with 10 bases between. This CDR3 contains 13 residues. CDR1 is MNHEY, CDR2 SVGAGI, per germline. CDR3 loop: CASRAPGTGELFF. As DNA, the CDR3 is TGTGCCAGCAGAGCTCCGGGAACCGGGGAGCTGTTTTTT.

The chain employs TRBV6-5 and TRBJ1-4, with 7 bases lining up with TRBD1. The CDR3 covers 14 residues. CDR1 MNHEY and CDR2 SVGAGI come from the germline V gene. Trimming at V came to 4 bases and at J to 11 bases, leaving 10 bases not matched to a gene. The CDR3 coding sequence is TGTGCCAGCAGTTCGACAGGGCTAATGAGGAAACTGTTTTTT. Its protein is CASSSTGLMRKLFF.